This T cell receptor (beta chain) appears in the sequencing data of a study of shared clonotypes between healthy human individuals (TCRdb year 2020). At the level of the whole study: The cohort comprised two women and a few men aged 18 to 49 years. Blood TCR repertoires of 5 or 6 healthy adults were deeply sequenced to estimate repertoire size and the extent of clonotype sharing between individuals. Leukapheresis yielded between about 0.8 and 8.9 billion PBMCs per donor. Libraries were prepared and TCR repertoires were sequenced by different laboratories using diverse techniques, in order to increase sequencing depth and limit assay-specific biases. For each donor, CD4 naive and CD4 memory were each run on three plates, CD8 naive on two plates, and CD8 memory on one plate. The research as a whole found: About 5% of naive CD4, 3% to 4% of naive CD8, roughly 2.4% of memory CD4, and about 0.4% of memory CD8 clonotypes were shared across a few donors. Rarefaction of sorted-subset datasets indicated incomplete sequencing despite the large sequencing depth. Compared with non-shared clonotypes, the clonotypes found in all four sorted-subset donors had higher generation probabilities. Estimated clonotype richness was generally larger for naive than for memory subsets. Because the study included only a small number of donors, the genetic and exposure-history diversity represented was limited. Pairwise subsampling led to the expectation that sequencing depth would affect the degree of clonotype sharing among donors. Sampling was limited to blood, and TCR repertoires in tissue likely differ from TCR repertoires in blood.

A word on this clone: Its recognized antigen is unknown. Per-base quality was not reported, and no clone a single base away is much larger than it.

CD8 naive samples consisted of CD45RO-negative cells that were positively selected for CCR7, yielding a CD45RA+CCR7+ population without TemRA cells. Healthy HIV-negative adults with no recently reported acute infections or vaccinations were included as donors. Only Caucasian adults living in Nashville, Tennessee, USA were represented among the donors. Blood was collected by leukapheresis, and PBMCs were isolated by Ficoll-Histopaque density gradient centrifugation and then cryopreserved in liquid nitrogen vapor phase. Analytical flow cytometry was used to check the purity and quantity of every magnetically sorted T cell population. From each sorted fraction, genomic DNA was isolated and quantified by UV absorbance on a Nanodrop 2000c. Trimming accounts for 4 bases at V and 1 base at J, while the number of junction bases matched to no gene is 4. Counted from cysteine to phenylalanine, this CDR3 has 15 amino acids. Only the CDR3 part of the read is kept: 45 bases, read in frame from the first base. The germline V gene (reference sequence) specifies SGHNT as CDR1 and YYREEE as CDR2.

Using the deep immunoSEQ assay, TCR CDR3 regions were amplified from genomic DNA by multiplex PCR. For each cell subset, the extracted genomic DNA was distributed evenly across all wells of several immunoSEQ 96-well plates, and each plate served as one replicate. For sorted subsets, around 200 ng genomic DNA, equal to tens of thousands of T cell genomes, was loaded into each replicate PCR. Purified libraries were measured with a Qubit 3.0 fluorometer, size-checked on a Bioanalyzer 2100, and measured again with the KAPA Library Quantification kit. Each immunoSEQ 96-well plate was sequenced on its own single-read 150-cycle Illumina NextSeq 550 flow cell. In the original analysis: Because the immunoSEQ output included only junctional sequences and no quality scores, the filtering could not be the same as the filtering used for full-length reads. Sequences were annotated with PyIR, a Python wrapper for IgBLAST v1.9, using IMGT germline references to assign V/J genes and CDR3. Reads with weak V/J assignments (E-value above 1e-6), missing CDR3, stop codons, out-of-frame junctions, or ambiguous translated residues were removed. V3J clonotypes were defined as sequences sharing the same inferred V gene, J gene, and CDR3 amino acid sequence. To compute the percentage overlap between repertoires, the number of shared unique clonotypes was divided by the size of the smaller repertoire. RTK rarefaction, the Chao1 estimator, and Recon v2.1 estimates of unobserved clonotypes were used to assess repertoire richness. OLGA was used to compute generation probabilities for all TCRbeta clonotypes that the gDNA method yielded from a few donors. The source is immuneACCESS, and TCRdb retained only in-frame sequences with V and J called. Part of the clones is not carried over; for the studies checked, unresolved V genes explain less than half of this, and the remainder is unexplained. That table supplies the V and J calls and clone size; D and trimming were determined from the DNA. The sample table contains about 2.1 million clones; only one count was recorded for roughly 93% of them. The ten most abundant clones make up 1.5% to 2% of the sample.

This sequence was found in a man younger than 35 in good health. Some clones in this sample may be carry-over from other donors' samples. What was sequenced was naive CD8+ T cells from PBMCs. According to the study, the label for this sample's cell subset or site signals: CD45RA+CCR7+. The chain couples TRBV5-4 to TRBJ1-2, with TRBD1 matching 10 junction bases. CDR3 protein: CASSGTGADNYGYTF. DNA sequence: TGTGCCAGCAGCGGGACAGGGGCGGATAACTATGGCTACACCTTC. Supplemented by the reference TRBV5-4 and TRBJ1-2 proteins around the CDR3, the complete variable domain is ETGVTQSPTHLIKTRGQQVTLRCSSQSGHNTVSWYQQALGQGPQFIFQYYREEENGRGNFPPRFSGLQFPNYSSELNVNALELDDSALYLCASSGTGADNYGYTFGSGTRLTVV.